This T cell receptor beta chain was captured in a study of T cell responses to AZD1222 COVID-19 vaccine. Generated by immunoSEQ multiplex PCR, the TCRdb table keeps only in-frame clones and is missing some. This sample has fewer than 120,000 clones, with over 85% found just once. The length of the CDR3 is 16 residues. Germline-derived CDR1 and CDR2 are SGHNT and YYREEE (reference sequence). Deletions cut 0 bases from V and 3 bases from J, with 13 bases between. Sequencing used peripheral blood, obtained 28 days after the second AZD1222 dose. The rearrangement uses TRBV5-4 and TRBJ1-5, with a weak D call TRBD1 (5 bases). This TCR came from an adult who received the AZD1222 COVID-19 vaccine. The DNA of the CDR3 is TGTGCCAGCAGCTTGGGAGGGCAGGGCCCCAATCAGCCCCAGCATTTT. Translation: CASSLGGQGPNQPQHF.